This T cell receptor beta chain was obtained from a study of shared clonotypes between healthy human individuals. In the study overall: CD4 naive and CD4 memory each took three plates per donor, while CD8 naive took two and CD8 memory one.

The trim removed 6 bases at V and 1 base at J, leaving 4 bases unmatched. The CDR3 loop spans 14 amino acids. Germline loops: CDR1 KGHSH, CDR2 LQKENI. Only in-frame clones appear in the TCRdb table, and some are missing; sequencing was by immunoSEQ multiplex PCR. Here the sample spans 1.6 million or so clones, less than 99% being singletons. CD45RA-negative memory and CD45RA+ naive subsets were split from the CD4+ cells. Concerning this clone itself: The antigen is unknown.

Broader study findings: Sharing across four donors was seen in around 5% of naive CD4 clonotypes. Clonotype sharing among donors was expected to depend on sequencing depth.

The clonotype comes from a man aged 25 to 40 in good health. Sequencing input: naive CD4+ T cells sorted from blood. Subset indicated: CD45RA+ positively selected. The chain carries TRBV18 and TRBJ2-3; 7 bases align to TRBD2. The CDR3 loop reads CASSRGLGTDTQYF. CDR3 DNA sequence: TGTGCCAGCTCGCGAGGACTAGGCACAGATACGCAGTATTTT.